Below, one T cell receptor (beta chain) is given with its context. Antigen specificity is unknown. The data belong to a study of T cells in Graves' hyperthyroidism and ophthalmopathy. Regarding the study as a whole: The authors' 13 V-J model separated ophthalmopathy from stable hyperthyroidism.

Patients with uncontrolled infections, other autoimmune diseases, pregnancy or lactation were excluded. The CDR3 totals 17 residues. V lost 5 bases and J lost 1, with 18 bases in between. The germline V gene encodes CDR1 SGHVS and CDR2 FQNEAQ. Amplification of TCR beta CDR3 regions was performed using RNA transcripts as template. TCR CDR3 regions were first amplified by RT-PCR with HTBI primers. TCRdb used MiXCR to reprocess the multiplex PCR reads, holding one entry per CDR3 protein. The profile shows over 650,000 distinct CDR3 sequences, approximately 42% of them singletons. The specimen sequenced was peripheral blood or thyroid tissue (not recorded which). V is TRBV7-8 and J is TRBJ1-5; D perhaps matches TRBD1 (5 bases). This sequence was found in an adult man with Graves' disease, either hyperthyroidism or ophthalmopathy (not recorded which). CDR3 region: CASSQVSGAGSNQPQHF. The CDR3 coding sequence is TGTGCCAGCAGCCAAGTCAGCGGGGCCGGGAGCAATCAGCCCCAGCATTTT.